This TCR beta chain was observed in a study of identical twins. A template switching step contributed a universal primer site, while unique molecular identifiers were present in the cDNA. Each CDR3 protein is one row after TCRdb ran MiXCR on the 5' RACE reads. Among roughly 1,500,000 distinct CDR3 sequences, more than 30% were seen once, and the ten largest hold 0.27%. The length of the CDR3 is 14 residues. CDR1 MNHEY and CDR2 SMNVEV come from the germline V gene (reference sequence). V shed 4 bases and J 5 bases; nucleotides not matched to a gene: 3. The source is a newborn girl in good health. The chain employs TRBV27 and TRBJ2-1; TRBD1 matches 9 bases. The sample taken for sequencing was cord blood. This chain's CDR3 is CASSWDRDDNEQFF. CDR3 DNA: TGTGCCAGCAGTTGGGACAGGGATGACAATGAGCAGTTCTTC.